Here is one T cell receptor (beta chain) with its context. Here immunoSEQ multiplex PCR was the method, and the copy in TCRdb shows in-frame clones only, minus some. The table has roughly 49,000 clones, about three quarters seen once. The V end lost 3 bases, the J end lost 6 bases, and 8 bases lay between the germline ends. The CDR3 contains 13 residues. Germline CDR1 is MDHEN and CDR2 is SYDVKM. This sample was included in a study of T cell responses to AZD1222 COVID-19 vaccine. The sample consisted of peripheral blood, taken on day 0 of AZD1222 vaccination. This sequence joins TRBV28 and TRBJ2-2, with TRBD1 as a possible D gene (6 bases). This receptor was identified in an adult in good health. CDR3 protein: CASSFWGPGELFF. CDR3 nucleotides: TGTGCCAGCAGTTTCTGGGGGCCCGGGGAGCTGTTTTTT.